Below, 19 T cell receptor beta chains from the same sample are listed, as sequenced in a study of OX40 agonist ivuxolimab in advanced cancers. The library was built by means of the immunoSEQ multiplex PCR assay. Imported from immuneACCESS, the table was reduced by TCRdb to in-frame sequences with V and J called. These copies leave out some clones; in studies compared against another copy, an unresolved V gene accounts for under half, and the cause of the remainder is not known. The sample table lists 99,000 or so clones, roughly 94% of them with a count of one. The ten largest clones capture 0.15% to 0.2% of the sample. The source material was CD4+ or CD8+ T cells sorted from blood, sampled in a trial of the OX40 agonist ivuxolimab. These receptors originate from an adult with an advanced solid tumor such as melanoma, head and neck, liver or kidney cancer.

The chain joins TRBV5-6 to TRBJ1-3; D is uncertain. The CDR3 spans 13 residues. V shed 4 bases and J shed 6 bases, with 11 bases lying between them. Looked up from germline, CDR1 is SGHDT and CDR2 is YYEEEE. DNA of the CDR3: TGTGCCAGCAGCGGGAGGGCCCAAAACACCATATATTTT. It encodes CASSGRAQNTIYF.

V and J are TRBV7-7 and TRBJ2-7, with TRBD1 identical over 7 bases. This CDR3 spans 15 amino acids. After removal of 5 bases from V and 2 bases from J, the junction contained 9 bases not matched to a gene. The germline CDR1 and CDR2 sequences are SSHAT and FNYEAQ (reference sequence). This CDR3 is CASSLHTGAAYEQYF. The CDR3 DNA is TGTGCCAGCAGCCTACACACAGGGGCAGCCTACGAGCAGTACTTC.

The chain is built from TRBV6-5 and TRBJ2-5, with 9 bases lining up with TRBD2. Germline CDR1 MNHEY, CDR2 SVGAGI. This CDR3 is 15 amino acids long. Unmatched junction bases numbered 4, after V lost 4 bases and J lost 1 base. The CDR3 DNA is TGTGCCAGCAGTTTAACGACTAGCGGCCAAGAGACCCAGTACTTC. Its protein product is CASSLTTSGQETQYF.

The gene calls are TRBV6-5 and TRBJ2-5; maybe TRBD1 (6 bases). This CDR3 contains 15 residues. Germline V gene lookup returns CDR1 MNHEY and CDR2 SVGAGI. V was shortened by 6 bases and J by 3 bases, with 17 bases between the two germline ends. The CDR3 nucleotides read TGTGCCAGCAGCCCGATGACAGGAACAAAAGAGACCCAGTACTTC. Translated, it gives CASSPMTGTKETQYF.

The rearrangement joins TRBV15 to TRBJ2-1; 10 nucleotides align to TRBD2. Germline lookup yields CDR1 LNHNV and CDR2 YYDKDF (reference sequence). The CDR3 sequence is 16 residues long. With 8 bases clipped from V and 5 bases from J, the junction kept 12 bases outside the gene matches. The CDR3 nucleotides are TGTGCCACCCTGGCTAGCGGGGGTAAAGGGGACAATGAGCAGTTCTTC. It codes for CATLASGGKGDNEQFF.

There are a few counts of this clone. Here the CDR3 DNA reads TGTGCCAGCAGTTACAGGGTGGTTGAAGCTTTCTTT. Encoded protein: CASSYRVVEAFF. The genes are TRBV6-6 and TRBJ1-1; D ambiguous. From germline, CDR1 is MNHNY and CDR2 SVGAGI (reference sequence). Trimming took off 2 bases at V and 7 bases at J, with 8 bases between the two ends. The CDR3 contains 12 residues.

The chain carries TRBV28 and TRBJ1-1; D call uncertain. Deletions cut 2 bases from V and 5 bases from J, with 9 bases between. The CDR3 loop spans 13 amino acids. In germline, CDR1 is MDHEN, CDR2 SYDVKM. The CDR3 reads CASSLGEWTEAFF. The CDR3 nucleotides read TGTGCCAGCAGTTTAGGGGAGTGGACTGAAGCTTTCTTT.

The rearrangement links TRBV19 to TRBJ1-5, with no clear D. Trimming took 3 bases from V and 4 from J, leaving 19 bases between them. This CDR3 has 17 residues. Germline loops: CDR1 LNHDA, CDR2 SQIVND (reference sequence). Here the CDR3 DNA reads TGTGCCAGTAGTATTTATTCCGGTGGGCAGGCAAATCAGCCCCAGCATTTT. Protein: CASSIYSGGQANQPQHF.

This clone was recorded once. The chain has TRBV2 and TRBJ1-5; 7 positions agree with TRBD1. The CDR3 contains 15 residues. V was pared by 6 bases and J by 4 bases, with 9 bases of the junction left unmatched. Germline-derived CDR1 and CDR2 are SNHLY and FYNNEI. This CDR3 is CASSSQGSGNQPQHF. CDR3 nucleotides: TGTGCCAGCAGCTCACAGGGGTCAGGTAATCAGCCCCAGCATTTT.

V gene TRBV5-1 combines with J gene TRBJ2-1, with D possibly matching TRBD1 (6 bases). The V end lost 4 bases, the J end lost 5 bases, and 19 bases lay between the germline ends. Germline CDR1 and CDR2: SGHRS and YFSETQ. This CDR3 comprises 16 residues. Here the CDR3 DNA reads TGCGCCAGCAGCGATCGACCAGGGGTACAAAACAATGAGCAGTTCTTC. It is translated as CASSDRPGVQNNEQFF.

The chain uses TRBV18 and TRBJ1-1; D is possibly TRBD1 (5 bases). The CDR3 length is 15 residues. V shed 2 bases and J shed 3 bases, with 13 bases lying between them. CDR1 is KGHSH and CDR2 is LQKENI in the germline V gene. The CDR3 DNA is TGTGCCAGCTCACCAAGCCGGGGCATGGACACTGAAGCTTTCTTT. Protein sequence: CASSPSRGMDTEAFF.

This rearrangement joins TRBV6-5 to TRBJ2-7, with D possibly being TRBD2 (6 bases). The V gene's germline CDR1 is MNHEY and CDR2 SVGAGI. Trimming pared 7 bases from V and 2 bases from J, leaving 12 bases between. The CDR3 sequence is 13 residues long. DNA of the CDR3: TGTGCCAGCACCAGGGACTGGGCCTACGAGCAGTACTTC. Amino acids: CASTRDWAYEQYF.

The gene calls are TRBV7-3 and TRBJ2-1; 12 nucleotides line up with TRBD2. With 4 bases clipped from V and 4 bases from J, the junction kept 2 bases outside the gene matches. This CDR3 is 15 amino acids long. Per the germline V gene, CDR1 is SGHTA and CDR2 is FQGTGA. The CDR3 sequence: CASSSGLAGYNEQFF. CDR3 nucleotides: TGTGCCAGCAGCTCCGGACTAGCGGGGTACAATGAGCAGTTCTTC.

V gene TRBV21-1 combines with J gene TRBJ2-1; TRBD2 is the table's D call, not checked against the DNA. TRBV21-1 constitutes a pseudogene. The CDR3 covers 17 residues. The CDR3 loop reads CASSDETTSEPYNEQFF. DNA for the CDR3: TGTGCCAGCAGCGACGAAACGACTAGCGAGCCTTACAATGAGCAGTTCTTC.

DNA for the CDR3: TGTGCCATCCGACAGGGGGCGCTAACAGATACGCAGTATTTT. This codes for CAIRQGALTDTQYF. J is TRBJ2-3 and V is TRBV7-2; 10 nucleotides match TRBD1. From germline, CDR1 is SGHTA and CDR2 FQGNSA. This CDR3 is 14 amino acids long. The V segment lost 10 bases and the J segment 3 bases; nucleotides outside the gene matches: 7.

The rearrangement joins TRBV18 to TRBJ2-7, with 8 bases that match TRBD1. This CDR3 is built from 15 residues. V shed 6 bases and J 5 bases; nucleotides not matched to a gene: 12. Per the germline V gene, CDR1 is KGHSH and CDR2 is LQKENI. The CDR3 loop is CASSPGTGSAHEQYF. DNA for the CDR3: TGTGCCAGCTCCCCGGGGACAGGTTCGGCCCACGAGCAGTACTTC.

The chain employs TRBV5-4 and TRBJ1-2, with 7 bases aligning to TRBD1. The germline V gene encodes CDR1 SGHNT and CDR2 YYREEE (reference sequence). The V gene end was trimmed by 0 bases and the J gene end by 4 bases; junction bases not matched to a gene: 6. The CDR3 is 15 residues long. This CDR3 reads CASSLADRPLYGYTF. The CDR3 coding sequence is TGTGCCAGCAGCTTGGCGGACAGGCCACTCTATGGCTACACCTTC.

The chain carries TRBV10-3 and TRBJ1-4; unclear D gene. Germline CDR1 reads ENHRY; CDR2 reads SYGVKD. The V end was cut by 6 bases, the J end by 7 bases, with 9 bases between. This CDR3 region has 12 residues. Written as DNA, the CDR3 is TGTGCCATCAGACAAATCGGTGAAAAACTGTTTTTT. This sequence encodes CAIRQIGEKLFF.

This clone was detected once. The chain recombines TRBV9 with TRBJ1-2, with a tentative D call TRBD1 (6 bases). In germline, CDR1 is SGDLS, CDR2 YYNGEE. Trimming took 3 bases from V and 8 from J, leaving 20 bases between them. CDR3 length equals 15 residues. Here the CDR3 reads CASSGQVETRGGYTF. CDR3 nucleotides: TGTGCCAGCAGCGGACAGGTCGAAACTAGGGGGGGCTACACCTTC.